These T cell receptor beta chains were read from a single sample in a study of T cell responses to AZD1222 COVID-19 vaccine. Some clones are missing from TCRdb's copy, which holds only in-frame ones; the method was immunoSEQ multiplex PCR. The data show about 89,000 clones, about 93% seen once. This specimen was peripheral blood, taken 28 days after the second AZD1222 dose. Source of these receptors: an adult who received the AZD1222 COVID-19 vaccine. The CDR3 runs from the conserved cysteine through the conserved F or W. Each record gives: J gene, D gene, V gene, clone size, CDR3 protein, CDR3 DNA. D genes are given only for firm matches. Clone size is shown for a subset of rows, as once, few, many or a class of expanded clone.

TRBJ2-2 TRBD2 TRBV5-1 NA CASSPRPSTSGVTGELFF TGCGCCAGCAGCCCCCGCCCATCCACTAGCGGGGTCACCGGGGAGCTGTTTTTT
TRBJ1-2 NA TRBV12-3/TRBV12-4 once CASSLGGAYGYTF TGTGCCAGCAGCCTCGGGGGGGCCTATGGCTACACCTTC
TRBJ1-1 NA TRBV7-9 NA CASRKPTGTDEAFF TGTGCCAGCAGAAAACCAACCGGGACCGATGAAGCTTTCTTT
TRBJ1-1 TRBD1 TRBV29-1 NA CSVDRDLNTEAFF TGCAGCGTGGACAGGGATTTGAACACTGAAGCTTTCTTT
TRBJ1-3 NA TRBV10-3 NA CAIRMTLGSGNTIYF TGTGCCATCAGAATGACTCTAGGCTCTGGAAACACCATATATTTT
TRBJ1-4 TRBD1 TRBV7-9 NA CASQGDNEKLFF TGTGCCAGCCAGGGGGATAATGAAAAACTGTTTTTT
TRBJ1-1 TRBD1 TRBV5-6 NA CASSRRDRGNVEAFF TGTGCCAGCAGCCGCAGGGACAGGGGGAATGTTGAAGCTTTCTTT
TRBJ2-1 NA TRBV6-5 once CASSYSHEQFF TGTGCCAGCAGTTACTCGCATGAGCAGTTCTTC
TRBJ1-5 TRBD1 TRBV19 NA CASSPGQGAQPQHF TGTGCCAGTAGTCCTGGACAGGGGGCACAGCCCCAGCATTTT
TRBJ1-2 NA TRBV5-6 NA CASSPGRASGYTF TGTGCCAGCAGCCCAGGAAGGGCAAGTGGCTACACCTTC
TRBJ1-5 NA TRBV27 NA CASSLLGQPQHF TGTGCCAGCAGTCTACTGGGACAGCCCCAGCATTTT
TRBJ1-1 NA TRBV5-4 NA CASSLARKNTEAFF TGTGCCAGCAGCTTGGCCCGCAAGAACACTGAAGCTTTCTTT
TRBJ2-7 TRBD2 TRBV13 NA CASSLISPLAGATDEQYF TGTGCCAGCAGCTTAATATCCCCTCTAGCGGGCGCGACCGACGAGCAGTACTTC
TRBJ1-2 TRBD1 TRBV5-6 once CASSRGFGTGPTLYGYTF TGTGCCAGCAGCCGAGGCTTCGGGACAGGGCCTACCCTCTACGGCTACACCTTC
TRBJ2-3 NA TRBV11-1 NA CASSLNSDTQYF TGTGCCAGCAGCCTAAATTCGGATACGCAGTATTTT
TRBJ2-4 TRBD2 TRBV28 NA CASSLGTTIAKNIQYF TGTGCCAGCAGCCTCGGGACTACCATAGCCAAAAACATTCAGTACTTC
TRBJ1-1 TRBD1 TRBV7-2 NA CASSLRQGNTEAFF TGTGCCAGCAGCTTAAGACAGGGGAACACTGAAGCTTTCTTT
TRBJ1-1 NA TRBV5-6 NA CASIGEGTEAFF TGTGCCAGCATCGGGGAGGGCACTGAAGCTTTCTTT
TRBJ1-1 NA TRBV27 NA CASSLGGGNTEAFF TGTGCCAGCAGTTTAGGGGGCGGGAACACTGAAGCTTTCTTT
TRBJ1-2 NA TRBV28 NA CASSLSVYGYTF TGTGCCAGCAGTTTATCGGTGTATGGCTACACCTTC
TRBJ1-1 NA TRBV23-1 NA CASSQTHPSGHVPRYLSNTEAFF TGCGCCAGCAGTCAAACCCATCCTTCCGGACACGTACCGCGTTACCTTTCGAACACTGAAGCTTTCTTT
TRBJ1-6 TRBD1 TRBV2 NA CASSEGRGNSPLHF TGTGCCAGCAGTGAAGGCAGGGGGAATTCACCCCTCCACTTT
TRBJ2-7 NA TRBV18 NA CASSPGSYYEQYF TGTGCCAGCTCACCAGGTTCCTACTACGAGCAGTACTTC
TRBJ1-5 TRBD1 TRBV6-6 NA CASSYPGGRGDQPQHF TGTGCCAGCAGTTACCCCGGGGGCAGGGGGGACCAGCCCCAGCATTTT
TRBJ2-2 NA TRBV21-1 NA CASSKEERRRNTGELFF TGTGCCAGCAGCAAAGAAGAAAGACGGCGGAACACCGGGGAGCTGTTTTTT
TRBJ1-3 TRBD1 TRBV28 NA CASKREGQDTSSGNTIYF TGTGCCAGCAAGCGGGAGGGACAGGACACCTCTTCTGGAAACACCATATATTTT
TRBJ1-1 NA TRBV7-8 NA CASSLGGDYLEAFF TGTGCCAGCAGCTTAGGGGGAGACTACCTGGAAGCTTTCTTT
TRBJ1-4 NA TRBV2 NA CASRREGQQNEKLFF TGTGCCAGCAGGCGAGAAGGACAGCAAAATGAAAAACTGTTTTTT
TRBJ1-5 NA TRBV19 once CASSMGAYNQPQHF TGTGCCAGTAGTATGGGGGCATATAATCAGCCCCAGCATTTT
TRBJ2-2 TRBD2 TRBV3-1/TRBV3-2 once CASRLYAGTSGGAGTGELFF TGTGCCAGCAGACTTTACGCCGGGACTAGCGGGGGGGCCGGCACCGGGGAGCTGTTTTTT
TRBJ2-7 TRBD2 TRBV24-1 NA CATSDPGTSGIHEQYF TGTGCCACCAGTGACCCCGGGACTAGCGGGATCCACGAGCAGTACTTC
TRBJ1-4 NA TRBV2 once CASSEGGANEKLFF TGTGCCAGCAGTGAAGGGGGGGCTAATGAAAAACTGTTTTTT
TRBJ1-2 TRBD1 TRBV11-2 NA CASSPSEGGHYGYTF TGTGCCAGCAGCCCTTCGGAAGGGGGCCACTATGGCTACACCTTC
TRBJ1-2 NA TRBV18 NA CASSPGYGYTF TGTGCCAGCTCACCAGGCTATGGCTACACCTTC
TRBJ1-1 NA TRBV19 once CASKRALNTEAFF TGTGCCAGTAAGAGGGCTTTGAACACTGAAGCTTTCTTT
TRBJ2-1 NA TRBV5-1 NA CASSLAGSSYNEQFF TGCGCCAGCAGCTTGGCTGGAAGCTCCTACAATGAGCAGTTCTTC
TRBJ1-4 TRBD1 TRBV2 NA CASRSGTAGFTTNEKLFF TGTGCCAGCAGATCCGGGACAGCCGGGTTTACAACTAATGAAAAACTGTTTTTT
TRBJ2-2 TRBD1 TRBV9 NA CASSGGWGQGGNTGELFF TGTGCCAGCAGCGGAGGTTGGGGACAGGGAGGAAACACCGGGGAGCTGTTTTTT
TRBJ1-4 NA TRBV3-1/TRBV3-2 NA CASSLLTGEEKLFF TGTGCCAGCAGCCTCCTGACCGGAGAGGAAAAACTGTTTTTT
TRBJ2-3 TRBD2 TRBV9 once CASSVGLAGVDTQYF TGTGCCAGCAGCGTCGGACTAGCGGGAGTGGATACGCAGTATTTT
TRBJ1-4 NA TRBV3-1/TRBV3-2 NA CASSPIRGANEKLFF TGTGCCAGCAGCCCCATACGGGGGGCTAATGAAAAACTGTTTTTT
TRBJ2-3 TRBD2 TRBV15 NA CATSRPLAGGRTDTQYF TGTGCCACCAGCAGACCACTAGCGGGGGGGCGTACAGATACGCAGTATTTT
TRBJ2-1 NA TRBV6-5 NA CASSYPPYNEQFF TGTGCCAGCAGTTACCCCCCCTACAATGAGCAGTTCTTC
TRBJ2-1 TRBD2 TRBV15 NA CATSRDYPPGTSTNEQFF TGTGCCACCAGCAGAGATTACCCCCCCGGGACTAGCACAAATGAGCAGTTCTTC
TRBJ2-1 TRBD2 TRBV6-1 once CASSEIAGGYNEQFF TGTGCCAGCAGTGAAATAGCGGGGGGCTACAATGAGCAGTTCTTC
TRBJ2-1 TRBD2 TRBV5-6 once CASSFGTSVEQFF TGTGCCAGCAGCTTTGGGACTAGCGTTGAGCAGTTCTTC
TRBJ1-1 TRBD1 TRBV6-5 NA CASSYSTGEVNTEAFF TGTGCCAGCAGTTACTCGACAGGGGAGGTGAACACTGAAGCTTTCTTT
TRBJ1-2 NA TRBV5-1 NA CASSWEAPNYGYTF TGCGCCAGCAGCTGGGAAGCGCCCAACTATGGCTACACCTTC
TRBJ1-2 NA TRBV18 NA CASSPSPGEGYGYTF TGTGCCAGCTCACCAAGCCCAGGCGAGGGTTATGGCTACACCTTC
TRBJ1-1 NA TRBV28 NA CASSLTPTDMNTEAFF TGTGCCAGCAGTTTGACTCCGACAGATATGAACACTGAAGCTTTCTTT
TRBJ2-2 NA TRBV24-1 NA CATSDSPGSQNTGELFF TGTGCCACCAGTGATTCCCCGGGGAGCCAAAACACCGGGGAGCTGTTTTTT
TRBJ2-7 NA TRBV21-1 NA CASSKHEETGSYEQYF TGTGCCAGCAGCAAACATGAGGAGACAGGCTCCTACGAGCAGTACTTC
TRBJ2-7 TRBD1 TRBV30 NA CAWTPTGIYEQYF TGTGCCTGGACTCCGACAGGGATTTACGAGCAGTACTTC